The 4 T cell receptor beta chains reported below all come from one sample, sequenced in a study of early T cells in non-severe SARS-CoV-2 infection. TCRdb fed the 5' RACE reads into MiXCR, producing one record per CDR3 protein. This sample has around 80,000 distinct CDR3 sequences, with about 13% found just once. The sequencing input was whole blood. Receptors originate from an adult who was a healthcare worker with PCR-confirmed SARS-CoV-2 infection or an uninfected control (not recorded which).

V and J are TRBV7-2 and TRBJ2-1; 9 bases are shared with TRBD1. The CDR3 loop spans 16 amino acids. Germline V CDR1 and CDR2: SGHTA, FQGNSA. The V and J ends lost 1 base and 7 bases, in that order; junction bases with no gene match: 8. CDR3 amino acids: CASSLGPQGARNEQFF. The CDR3 region has the DNA TGTGCCAGCAGCTTAGGCCCACAGGGGGCGCGAAATGAGCAGTTCTTC.

This sequence joins TRBV6-6 and TRBJ2-2; 8 bases match TRBD1. This CDR3 is built from 14 residues. V lost 7 bases, J lost 5 bases, and 6 bases stayed unmatched. The V gene's germline CDR1 is MNHNY and CDR2 SVGAGI (reference sequence). The CDR3 here is CASTPTGGTGELFF. CDR3 nucleotides: TGTGCCAGCACCCCAACAGGGGGAACCGGGGAGCTGTTTTTT.

This sequence joins TRBV18 and TRBJ1-1, with a tentative D call TRBD1 (5 bases). This CDR3 has 15 amino acids. Trimming shortened V by 3 bases and J by 0 bases, and 11 bases separated the two germline ends. In germline, CDR1 is KGHSH, CDR2 LQKENI. The CDR3 nucleotides read TGTGCCAGCTCACCCCCCCGGACAATGAACACTGAAGCTTTCTTT. Translating gives CASSPPRTMNTEAFF.

The chain employs TRBV11-2 and TRBJ2-7, with 11 bases lining up with TRBD2. Germline CDR1 SGHAT, CDR2 FQNNGV. Trimming at V came to 5 bases and at J to 6 bases, leaving 12 bases not matched to a gene. This CDR3 is 16 amino acids long. CDR3 amino acids: CASSTRLAGSSGEQYF. The CDR3 DNA follows: TGTGCCAGCAGCACCCGACTAGCGGGGTCCAGTGGCGAGCAGTACTTC.